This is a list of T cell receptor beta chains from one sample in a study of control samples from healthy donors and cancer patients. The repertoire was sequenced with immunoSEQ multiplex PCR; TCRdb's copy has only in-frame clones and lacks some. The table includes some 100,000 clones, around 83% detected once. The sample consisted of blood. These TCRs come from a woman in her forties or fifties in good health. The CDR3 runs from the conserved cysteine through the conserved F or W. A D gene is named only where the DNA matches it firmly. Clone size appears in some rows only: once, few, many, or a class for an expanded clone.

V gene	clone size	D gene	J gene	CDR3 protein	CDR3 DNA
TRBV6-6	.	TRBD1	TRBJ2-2	CASSSLDRGGGELFF	TGTGCCAGCAGTTCCTTGGACAGGGGGGGCGGGGAGCTGTTTTTT
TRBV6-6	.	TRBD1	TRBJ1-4	CASSPYEGDREDSGSEKLFF	TGTGCCAGCAGTCCATACGAGGGGGACAGGGAAGATAGTGGTTCTGAAAAACTGTTTTTT
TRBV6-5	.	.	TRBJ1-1	CAIRNGVGVNTEAFF	TGTGCCATCCGAAACGGGGTGGGGGTGAACACTGAAGCTTTCTTT
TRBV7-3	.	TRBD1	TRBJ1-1	CASSSQSQGARTEAFF	TGTGCCAGCAGCTCTCAATCGCAGGGGGCTCGGACTGAAGCTTTCTTT
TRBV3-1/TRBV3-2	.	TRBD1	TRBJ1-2	CASSPGTGGFNYGYTF	TGTGCCAGCAGCCCAGGGACAGGGGGTTTTAACTATGGCTACACCTTC
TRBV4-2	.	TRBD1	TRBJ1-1	CASSQDLGQGVTEAFF	TGTGCCAGCAGCCAAGATCTTGGACAGGGGGTCACTGAAGCTTTCTTT
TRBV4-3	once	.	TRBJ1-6	CASSLDIMGLGGVDSPLHF	TGCGCCAGCAGCCTGGACATTATGGGCCTTGGAGGGGTTGATTCACCCCTCCACTTT
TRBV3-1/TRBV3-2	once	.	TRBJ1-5	CASSQGYGGDGNQPQHF	TGTGCCAGCAGCCAAGGGTATGGGGGCGATGGCAATCAGCCCCAGCATTTT
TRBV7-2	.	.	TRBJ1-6	CASNSGISPLHF	TGTGCCAGCAACTCAGGGATTTCACCCCTCCACTTT
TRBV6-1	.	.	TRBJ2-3	CASSQQGYSTDTQYF	TGTGCCAGCAGTCAACAGGGTTATAGCACAGATACGCAGTATTTT
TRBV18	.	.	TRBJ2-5	CASSPPGLEGQETQYF	TGTGCCAGCTCACCACCTGGTCTGGAAGGCCAAGAGACCCAGTACTTC
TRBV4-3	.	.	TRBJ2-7	CASSQDPVGEQYF	TGCGCCAGCAGCCAAGATCCAGTCGGCGAGCAGTACTTC
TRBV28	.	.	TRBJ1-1	CASSLIGLPNTEAFF	TGTGCCAGCAGTTTGATTGGACTGCCGAACACTGAAGCTTTCTTT
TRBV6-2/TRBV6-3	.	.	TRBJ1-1	CASSHGGVRGSRTEAFF	TGTGCCAGCAGCCACGGAGGGGTTCGAGGATCGAGGACTGAAGCTTTCTTT
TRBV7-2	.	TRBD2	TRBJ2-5	CASSPLAGGPGETQYF	TGTGCCAGCAGCCCACTAGCGGGAGGGCCGGGAGAGACCCAGTACTTC
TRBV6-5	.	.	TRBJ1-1	CASSYSFVENTEAFF	TGTGCCAGCAGTTACTCTTTCGTGGAGAACACTGAAGCTTTCTTT
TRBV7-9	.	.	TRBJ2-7	CASSLDEQYF	TGTGCCAGCAGCTTAGACGAGCAGTACTTC
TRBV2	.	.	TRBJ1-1	CAQGRDNTEAFF	TGTGCCCAGGGCAGGGATAACACTGAAGCTTTCTTT
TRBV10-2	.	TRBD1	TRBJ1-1	CASSGTGVGNTEAFF	TGCGCCAGCAGTGGGACAGGGGTAGGGAACACTGAAGCTTTCTTT
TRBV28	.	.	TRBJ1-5	CASGVVQVNQPQHF	TGTGCCAGCGGGGTCGTGCAGGTTAATCAGCCCCAGCATTTT
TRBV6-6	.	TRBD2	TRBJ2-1	CASSGRAGNEQFF	TGTGCCAGTAGCGGGAGGGCGGGAAATGAGCAGTTCTTC
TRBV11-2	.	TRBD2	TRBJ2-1	CASSFSSGSYNEQFF	TGTGCCAGCAGCTTCAGTAGCGGGAGCTACAATGAGCAGTTCTTC
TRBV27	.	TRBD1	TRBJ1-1	CASSDRGRLNEAFF	TGTGCCAGCAGTGACAGGGGGCGCTTAAATGAAGCTTTCTTT
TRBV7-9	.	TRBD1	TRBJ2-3	CASSLTGGRSTDTQYF	TGTGCCAGCAGCTTGACAGGGGGTAGGAGCACAGATACGCAGTATTTT
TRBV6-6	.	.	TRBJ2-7	CASSTNSHEQYF	TGTGCCAGCAGCACCAATAGCCACGAGCAGTACTTC
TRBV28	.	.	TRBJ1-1	CASSLVRTEAFF	TGTGCCAGCAGTTTAGTAAGGACTGAAGCTTTCTTT
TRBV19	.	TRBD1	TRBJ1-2	CASSPRQGNYGYTF	TGTGCCAGTAGCCCCCGACAGGGTAACTATGGCTACACCTTC
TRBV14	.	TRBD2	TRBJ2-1	CATSRTSVYNEQFF	TGTGCGACTAGTCGGACTAGCGTCTACAATGAGCAGTTCTTC
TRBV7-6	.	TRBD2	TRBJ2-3	CASSPLVAGGLDTQYF	TGTGCCAGCAGCCCACTCGTTGCGGGAGGGTTAGATACGCAGTATTTT
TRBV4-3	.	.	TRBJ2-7	CASSQRLSGDSYEQYF	TGCGCCAGCAGCCAACGTCTTTCGGGGGATTCCTACGAGCAGTACTTC
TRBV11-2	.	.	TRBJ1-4	CASSLGQGNEKLFF	TGTGCCAGCAGCCTGGGGCAGGGGAATGAAAAACTGTTTTTT
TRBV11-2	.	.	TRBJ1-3	CASSPRPGQIRPGNTIYF	TGTGCCAGCAGCCCCAGACCGGGACAAATAAGGCCTGGAAACACCATATATTTT
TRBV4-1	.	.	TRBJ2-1	CASSPRIGSSYNEQFF	TGCGCCAGCAGCCCGCGTATTGGTAGCTCCTACAATGAGCAGTTCTTC
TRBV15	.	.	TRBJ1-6	CATSRDRGLNSPLHF	TGTGCCACCAGCAGAGACCGGGGCTTAAATTCACCCCTCCACTTT
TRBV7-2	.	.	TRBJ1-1	CASSSQTENTEAFF	TGTGCCAGCAGCTCCCAGACAGAGAACACTGAAGCTTTCTTT
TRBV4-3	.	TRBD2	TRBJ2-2	CASSQVLAGAGELFF	TGCGCCAGCAGCCAAGTACTAGCGGGAGCCGGGGAGCTGTTTTTT
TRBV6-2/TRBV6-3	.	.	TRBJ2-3	CASSRRGAGSTDTQYF	TGTGCCAGCAGCCGCCGGGGGGCCGGAAGCACAGATACGCAGTATTTT
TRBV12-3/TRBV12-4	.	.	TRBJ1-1	CASSLGPNTEAFF	TGTGCCAGCAGTTTAGGACCCAACACTGAAGCTTTCTTT
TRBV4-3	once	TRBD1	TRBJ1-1	CASSQDAGQGSEAFF	TGCGCCAGCAGCCAAGACGCGGGACAGGGGTCTGAAGCTTTCTTT
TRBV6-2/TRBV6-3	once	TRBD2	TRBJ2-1	CASSSRTSGVWRNEQFF	TGTGCCAGCAGTTCAAGGACTAGCGGGGTCTGGCGAAATGAGCAGTTCTTC
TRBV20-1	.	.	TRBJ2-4	CSARDSRSQYF	TGCAGTGCTAGAGACAGTCGCTCTCAGTACTTC
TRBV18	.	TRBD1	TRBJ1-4	CASSPGQGELFF	TGTGCCAGCTCACCGGGACAGGGAGAACTGTTTTTT
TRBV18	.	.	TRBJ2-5	CASSPQGGETQYF	TGTGCCAGCTCACCACAGGGGGGGGAGACCCAGTACTTC
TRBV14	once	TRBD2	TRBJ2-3	CASSSGGLNTQYF	TGTGCCAGCAGCTCGGGGGGGCTGAATACGCAGTATTTT
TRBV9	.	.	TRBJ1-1	CASSVDANTEAFF	TGTGCCAGCAGCGTAGACGCGAACACTGAAGCTTTCTTT
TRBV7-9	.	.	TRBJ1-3	CASSLSSMKRSGNTIYF	TGTGCCAGCAGCCTATCCTCGATGAAGCGGTCTGGAAACACCATATATTTT
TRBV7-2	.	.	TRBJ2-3	CASSSRPSRTSTDTQYF	TGTGCCAGCAGCTCCCGGCCTAGCCGTACTAGCACAGATACGCAGTATTTT
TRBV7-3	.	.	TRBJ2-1	CASSLSMDSYNEQFF	TGTGCCAGCAGCTTATCCATGGACAGCTACAATGAGCAGTTCTTC
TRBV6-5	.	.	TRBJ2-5	CASSYGFWAQETQYF	TGTGCCAGCAGCTACGGATTCTGGGCGCAAGAGACCCAGTACTTC
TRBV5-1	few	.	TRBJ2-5	CASSLGEETQYF	TGCGCCAGCAGCTTGGGGGAGGAGACCCAGTACTTC
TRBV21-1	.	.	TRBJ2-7	CARAGGTYEQYF	TGTGCCAGGGCAGGGGGGACCTACGAGCAGTACTTC
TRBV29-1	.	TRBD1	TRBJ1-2	CSVEGDRSYYGYTF	TGCAGCGTTGAAGGGGACAGATCATACTATGGCTACACCTTC